The 3 T cell receptor beta chains given below trace back to one sample, sequenced in a study of Ad26.COV2.S vaccination and SARS-CoV-2 variants. TCRdb keeps only in-frame clones here, not all; method: immunoSEQ multiplex PCR. This sample has 43,000 or so clones; roughly 83% occur once, and the top ten carry around half. The specimen was peripheral blood, collected after recovery from COVID-19. The receptors originated from a human donor who had recovered from COVID-19.

This clone was detected only once. V gene TRBV6-5 combines with J gene TRBJ2-3; 8 bases agree with TRBD1. Trimming at V came to 5 bases and at J to 0 bases, leaving 4 bases not matched to a gene. The CDR3 totals 15 residues. Germline V gene lookup returns CDR1 MNHEY and CDR2 SVGAGI. CDR3 region: CASSRTGTSTDTQYF. CDR3 nucleotide sequence: TGTGCCAGCAGTCGGACAGGGACTAGCACAGATACGCAGTATTTT.

This clone showed up just once. The chain has TRBV12-3 or TRBV12-4 and TRBJ2-5, with a possible D match to TRBD2 (6 bases). The CDR3 is 12 amino acids. V lost 4 bases, J lost 7 bases, and 10 bases lay in between. CDR3 coding DNA: TGTGCCAGCAGTTGGGCCGGGGGGACCCAGTACTTC. As protein: CASSWAGGTQYF.

The V call is TRBV27, the J call TRBJ1-5; 8 bases line up with TRBD1. J gave up 2 bases and V 3 bases, and 3 bases lay outside the gene matches. The CDR3 has 15 amino acids. The germline gives CDR1 MNHEY, CDR2 SMNVEV (reference sequence). CDR3 nucleotides: TGTGCCAGCAGTTTCGCAGGGGGCGGCAATCAGCCCCAGCATTTT. Translated: CASSFAGGGNQPQHF.